The 15 T cell receptor beta chains in this list originate from one sample, sequenced in a study of shared clonotypes between healthy human individuals. The repertoire was sequenced with immunoSEQ multiplex PCR; TCRdb's copy has only in-frame clones and lacks some. Of fewer than 600,000 clones listed, 75% to 85% are singletons. The specimen was PBMCs. These receptors came from a woman between 35 and 50 years old in good health. Some clones in this sample may be carry-over from other donors' samples.

This sequence joins TRBV19 and TRBJ2-1; 7 nucleotides line up with TRBD1. The CDR3 is 15 residues long. Trimming removed 4 bases from V and 0 bases from J; junction bases left unmatched: 3. Looked up from germline, CDR1 is LNHDA and CDR2 is SQIVND (reference sequence). CDR3 amino acids: CASSTRDSSYNEQFF. The CDR3 region has the DNA TGTGCCAGTAGTACCCGGGACAGCTCCTACAATGAGCAGTTCTTC.

This clone was recorded only once. The rearrangement links TRBV19 to TRBJ2-3, with unresolved D. CDR3 length equals 13 residues. With 6 bases removed from V and 6 bases from J, the gap between germline ends came to 13 bases. Germline V gene data show CDR1 as LNHDA and CDR2 as SQIVND (reference sequence). In DNA, the CDR3 is TGTGCCAGTAGCCCTCCTTTCTCGGATACGCAGTATTTT. Translated, it gives CASSPPFSDTQYF.

The V and J genes are TRBV6-1 and TRBJ2-1; D unclear. The CDR3 is 12 amino acids. In germline, CDR1 is MNHNS, CDR2 SASEGT. V was cut by 3 bases and J by 8 bases, with 8 bases left in between. The CDR3 region has the DNA TGTGCCAGCAGTGAGACTGTAGATGAGCAGTTCTTC. Protein sequence: CASSETVDEQFF.

The sample holds many counts of this clone. This CDR3 reads CAWASGGRHNEQFF. CDR3 nucleotide sequence: TGTGCCTGGGCCTCAGGGGGTCGGCACAATGAGCAGTTCTTC. The chain is built from TRBV30 and TRBJ2-1; 7 positions agree with TRBD1. The CDR3 spans 14 residues. After removal of 5 bases from V and 5 bases from J, the junction contained 9 bases not matched to a gene. Germline CDR1 is GTSNPN and CDR2 is SVGIG (reference sequence).

The rearrangement joins TRBV5-1 to TRBJ2-3; 12 nucleotides agree with TRBD2. Germline CDR1 SGHRS, CDR2 YFSETQ. CDR3 length: 19 amino acids. J gave up 3 bases and V 0 bases, and 11 bases lay outside the gene matches. The CDR3: CASSLGAGSTSGSTDTQYF. The CDR3 nucleotides are TGCGCCAGCAGCTTGGGGGCCGGATCGACTAGCGGGAGTACAGATACGCAGTATTTT.

This rearrangement joins TRBV5-5 to TRBJ2-5; D gene unclear. The CDR3 is made up of 12 amino acids. Trimming left V 6 bases short and J 4 bases short, with 10 bases between. CDR1 and CDR2 from the germline V gene are SGHKS and YYEKEE (reference sequence). The CDR3 DNA reads as TGTGCCAGCACCATGGTTGGAGAGACCCAGTACTTC. It codes for CASTMVGETQYF.

This rearrangement joins TRBV19 to TRBJ2-5; D might be TRBD1 (6 bases). With 2 bases removed from V and 4 bases from J, the gap between germline ends came to 11 bases. The CDR3 covers 14 residues. In germline, CDR1 is LNHDA, CDR2 SQIVND (reference sequence). CDR3 region: CASSITGIGETQYF. CDR3 nucleotide sequence: TGTGCCAGTAGTATAACAGGGATCGGAGAGACCCAGTACTTC.

CDR3 in amino acids: CASRLMSGSETQYF. CDR3 coding DNA: TGTGCCAGCAGGCTAATGAGCGGGAGCGAGACCCAGTACTTC. This chain links TRBV28 with TRBJ2-5, with 8 bases matching TRBD2. Germline V lookup: CDR1 MDHEN, CDR2 SYDVKM. The CDR3 has 14 residues. The trim removed 6 bases at V and 5 bases at J, leaving 8 bases unmatched.

The rearrangement joins TRBV30 to TRBJ2-7; tentative D call: TRBD1 (6 bases). Looked up from germline, CDR1 is GTSNPN and CDR2 is SVGIG (reference sequence). The V end lost 6 bases, the J end lost 2 bases, and 14 bases lay between the germline ends. The CDR3 extends over 13 amino acids. The CDR3 reads CACSLAGAYEQYF. The CDR3 region has the DNA TGTGCCTGTTCCCTGGCAGGGGCCTACGAGCAGTACTTC.

The CDR3 spells CASSLFRGLAYEQFF. In DNA, the CDR3 is TGTGCCAGCAGCTTATTCCGAGGACTAGCCTATGAGCAGTTCTTC. V gene TRBV7-9 combines with J gene TRBJ2-1; 8 nucleotides agree with TRBD2. The CDR3 extends over 15 amino acids. The ends lost 2 bases at V and 8 bases at J; junction bases unmatched: 8. The germline CDR1 and CDR2 sequences are SEHNR and FQNEAQ (reference sequence).

The V gene is TRBV9, the J gene TRBJ1-2; TRBD1 matches 7 bases. V shed 3 bases and J 0 bases; nucleotides not matched to a gene: 5. Per germline, CDR1 SGDLS and CDR2 YYNGEE. This CDR3 has 15 amino acids. CDR3 sequence: CASSGTGIPNYGYTF. In nucleotides, the CDR3 is TGTGCCAGCAGCGGGACAGGCATTCCTAACTATGGCTACACCTTC.

CDR3 coding DNA: TGTGCCATCTCGGGGGCTGATTATAGCAATCAGCCCCAGCATTTT. Translated, it gives CAISGADYSNQPQHF. The chain links TRBV10-3 to TRBJ1-5, with D possibly TRBD1 on 6 matching bases. This CDR3 comprises 15 residues. V lost 8 bases and J lost 0, with 14 bases in between. CDR1 and CDR2 (germline): ENHRY, SYGVKD.

The chain employs TRBV15 and TRBJ1-3, with 8 bases that match TRBD1. The CDR3 runs to 16 residues. V lost 5 bases to trimming and J lost 4 bases; unmatched junction nucleotides: 10. The germline V gene has CDR1 LNHNV and CDR2 YYDKDF (reference sequence). CDR3 sequence (DNA): TGTGCCACCAGCGCCCATAGCGACAGGGGCGGAAACACCATATATTTT. Encoded protein: CATSAHSDRGGNTIYF.

V is TRBV29-1 and J is TRBJ2-7; 11 bases map to TRBD2. Germline trimming cut 4 bases from V and 0 bases from J; bases unmatched to any gene: 8. Germline CDR1 and CDR2: SQVTM and ANQGSEA. The length of the CDR3 is 16 residues. The CDR3 nucleotides read TGCAGCGTTGGTGGGACTAGCGGAGCCAGCTCCTACGAGCAGTACTTC. Translated: CSVGGTSGASSYEQYF.

The chain recombines TRBV18 with TRBJ2-3; D is unresolved. Germline CDR1 KGHSH, CDR2 LQKENI. V lost 5 bases to trimming and J lost 2 bases, with 5 bases between them. The CDR3 is 12 residues long. The CDR3 here is CASSAYTDTQYF. CDR3 DNA sequence: TGTGCCAGCTCAGCCTACACAGATACGCAGTATTTT. The variable domain in full, with the rest retrieved from reference TRBV18 and TRBJ2-3, is NAGVMQNPRHLVRRRGQEARLRCSPMKGHSHVYWYRQLPEEGLKFMVYLQKENIIDESGMPKERFSAEFPKEGPSILRIQQVVRGDSAAYFCASSAYTDTQYFGPGTRLTVL.